This paragraph reports one TCR beta chain. Using a J-beta primer mix together with a sample-barcoded 5' primer, a second PCR was run for roughly 6 to 12 cycles. TCRdb re-called the 5' RACE reads through MiXCR, storing one row per CDR3 protein. The sample yields 1.5 million to 2 million distinct CDR3 sequences, 28% seen once. The record originates from a study of blood T cells in healthy people across ages. The CDR3 length is 15 residues. V was cut by 3 bases and J by 4 bases, with 16 bases left in between. CDR1 SGHRS and CDR2 YFSETQ come from the germline V gene. This TCR was recovered from a woman in her twenties or thirties in good health. The chain uses TRBV5-1 and TRBJ1-2; D is ambiguous. The sequenced material came from blood. The CDR3 coding sequence is TGCGCCAGCAGCTCCGACACTCCCGGCCTCTATGGCTACACCTTC. Encoded protein: CASSSDTPGLYGYTF.